A single T cell receptor beta chain is shown here with its context. Its cognate antigen is unknown. Notes on the study in general: Tumor-infiltrating Treg TCR alpha and beta sequences overlapped most with tumor naive CD4+ T cells, then blood naive.

Using its own MiXCR run on the 5' RACE reads, TCRdb lists one record per CDR3 protein. Of tens of thousands of distinct CDR3 sequences in the sample, 28% were seen once. CDR1 is SGHRS and CDR2 is YFSETQ in the germline V gene. V lost 4 bases, J lost 2 bases, and 12 bases lay in between. This CDR3 spans 15 amino acids. Sequenced material: tumor-infiltrating memory CD4+ T cells sorted from the breast tumor. Regarding subset: memory CD4+ T cells, CD4+CD45RO+CD25-. The chain joins TRBV5-1 to TRBJ2-2, with unresolved D. This receptor was taken from a female donor with breast cancer. Written as DNA, the CDR3 is TGCGCCAGCAGCCCCCGACCGGAAAACACCGGGGAGCTGTTTTTT. Its protein is CASSPRPENTGELFF.